This is a list of T cell receptor beta chains from one sample in a study of blood T cell repertoires in COVID-19. Libraries were prepared by immunoSEQ multiplex PCR; TCRdb keeps only in-frame clonotypes and omits some of them. The sample contains about 500,000 clones, 89% of which appear only once. Input material: peripheral blood. Receptors were obtained from a man younger than 35 with COVID-19, enrolled during active disease. The conserved cysteine and the conserved F or W are not part of the CDR3 here. The order of the fields is J gene, V gene, CDR3 protein.

J gene: TRBJ2-5
V gene: TRBV6-6
CDR3 protein: ASNPAEYQETQY

J gene: TRBJ1-5
V gene: TRBV19
CDR3 protein: ASSIGDRGYVQPQH

J gene: TRBJ2-5
V gene: TRBV7-2
CDR3 protein: ASSLATSAETQY

J gene: TRBJ2-4
V gene: TRBV12-3/TRBV12-4
CDR3 protein: ASSHQGGIQY

J gene: TRBJ2-7
V gene: TRBV10-3
CDR3 protein: AISETGQSSYEQY

J gene: TRBJ1-2
V gene: TRBV28
CDR3 protein: ASSSQQGARTYGYT

J gene: TRBJ1-4
V gene: TRBV7-2
CDR3 protein: ASSTSSVRRDEKLF

J gene: TRBJ2-7
V gene: TRBV6-6
CDR3 protein: ASTELASPFGEQY

J gene: TRBJ1-4
V gene: TRBV6-5
CDR3 protein: ASRSTGLEKLF

J gene: TRBJ1-1
V gene: TRBV5-1
CDR3 protein: ASSLDGVRGTEAF

J gene: TRBJ1-5
V gene: TRBV19
CDR3 protein: ASSTTGGNQPQH

J gene: TRBJ2-2
V gene: TRBV5-4
CDR3 protein: ASSSPSRTANTGELF

J gene: TRBJ1-1
V gene: TRBV13
CDR3 protein: ASSFSSGEDTEAF

J gene: TRBJ2-7
V gene: TRBV6-1
CDR3 protein: ASSEGGGSYEQY

J gene: TRBJ2-7
V gene: TRBV6-5
CDR3 protein: ASSSSGQGFYEQY

J gene: TRBJ2-1
V gene: TRBV14
CDR3 protein: ASSQLAAYNEQF

J gene: TRBJ2-3
V gene: TRBV4-1
CDR3 protein: ASSQDKGGPRTDTQY

J gene: TRBJ2-3
V gene: TRBV2
CDR3 protein: ASLELPPDTQY

J gene: TRBJ2-1
V gene: TRBV5-1
CDR3 protein: ASSTGQGHNEQF

J gene: TRBJ2-1
V gene: TRBV5-8
CDR3 protein: ASSSSRESGLAAYNEQF

J gene: TRBJ2-7
V gene: TRBV5-1
CDR3 protein: ASSLGAGTAEYEQY

J gene: TRBJ2-7
V gene: TRBV3-1/TRBV3-2
CDR3 protein: ASSQVSGGGEQY

J gene: TRBJ2-2
V gene: TRBV5-1
CDR3 protein: ASSLAGTGHTGELF

J gene: TRBJ2-2
V gene: TRBV6-1
CDR3 protein: ASSETRGLGELF

J gene: TRBJ1-3
V gene: TRBV10-2
CDR3 protein: ASSPGQSSGNTIY

J gene: TRBJ1-5
V gene: TRBV29-1
CDR3 protein: SVVVYGGGDQPQH

J gene: TRBJ1-6
V gene: TRBV15
CDR3 protein: ATSNRGYSPLH

J gene: TRBJ2-5
V gene: TRBV15
CDR3 protein: ATSRETGAGTQY

J gene: TRBJ2-1
V gene: TRBV5-1
CDR3 protein: ASSLDPTGENEQF

J gene: TRBJ2-4
V gene: TRBV5-1
CDR3 protein: ASRSTGTRSGDIQY

J gene: TRBJ2-1
V gene: TRBV27
CDR3 protein: ASSWTSGYNEQF

J gene: TRBJ1-2
V gene: TRBV3-1/TRBV3-2
CDR3 protein: ASSQARGTGAGENYGYT

J gene: TRBJ2-7
V gene: TRBV2
CDR3 protein: ASSALGTGNGEQY

J gene: TRBJ2-7
V gene: TRBV10-3
CDR3 protein: AISEGPGLDEQY

J gene: TRBJ2-2
V gene: TRBV6-5
CDR3 protein: ASSYGRGYGELF

J gene: TRBJ2-1
V gene: TRBV9
CDR3 protein: ASSVDRSNEQF

J gene: TRBJ2-1
V gene: TRBV7-2
CDR3 protein: ASSLEASGNEQF

J gene: TRBJ2-1
V gene: TRBV5-1
CDR3 protein: ASSLRDSYNEQF

J gene: TRBJ2-1
V gene: TRBV6-6
CDR3 protein: ASSYSSVYNEQF

J gene: TRBJ2-6
V gene: TRBV18
CDR3 protein: ASSPSSGANVLT